This T cell receptor beta chain is drawn from a study of OX40 agonist ivuxolimab in advanced cancers. The CDR3 is 17 amino acids. The germline CDR1 and CDR2 sequences are SGHRS and YFSETQ. V lost 1 base and J lost 8; bases outside the gene matches: 14. Libraries were prepared by immunoSEQ multiplex PCR; TCRdb keeps only in-frame clonotypes and omits some of them. The sample lists about 82,000 clones; over 65% were seen once. The chain has TRBV5-1 and TRBJ1-4; 7 bases fit TRBD1. Sequenced material: CD4+ or CD8+ T cells sorted from blood, taken in a trial of the OX40 agonist ivuxolimab. This TCR was sampled from an adult with an advanced solid tumor such as melanoma, head and neck, liver or kidney cancer. The CDR3 region is CASSLRGRGSLEEKLFF. CDR3 DNA sequence: TGCGCCAGCAGCTTGAGGGGGCGCGGGTCCCTTGAGGAAAAACTGTTTTTT.